These 7 T cell receptor beta chains came from one sample sequenced in a study of T cell clonality in common variable immunodeficiency. Assay used: immunoSEQ multiplex PCR; TCRdb lists only in-frame clones, some missing. The sample shows some 52,000 clones, none of them appearing just once. The sample comprised peripheral blood mononuclear cells. The receptor source for this set is a person between 18 and 75 years old in good health.

Many counts were recorded for this clone. The CDR3 sequence: CASSLVMAGTGVPYEQYF. The part of the CDR3 DNA that was read is TGCGCCAGCAGCTTGGTGATGGCCGGGACAGGGGTCCCCTACGAG. The chain combines TRBV5-1 with TRBJ2-7, with 10 bases matching TRBD1. With the read ending 3 residues before the CDR3 end, the germline J gene is used to fill in that end. With 0 bases clipped from V and 2 bases from J, the junction kept 11 bases outside the gene matches. In germline, CDR1 is SGHRS, CDR2 YFSETQ. The length of the CDR3 is 18 residues.

This clone showed up just a few times. The read stops 3 residues short of the end of the CDR3; the missing end is completed from the germline J gene. The chain combines TRBV19 with TRBJ1-1; D remains unclear. Germline lookup yields CDR1 LNHDA and CDR2 SQIVND (reference sequence). The CDR3 is made up of 15 amino acids. V lost 0 bases and J 1 base, leaving 9 bases between the germline ends. The sequenced CDR3 bases are TGTGCCAGTAGTATAGATAGGGCAGCGAACACTGAA. Its protein is CASSIDRAANTE. The full CDR3 protein is CASSIDRAANTEAFF.

This clone was seen at least ten times. The read falls 3 residues short of the CDR3 end, and the missing part is taken from the germline J gene. This chain joins TRBV20-1 and TRBJ2-3; 9 bases line up with TRBD2. V lost 6 bases and J lost 6; bases outside the gene matches: 13. This CDR3 is built from 15 residues. Germline CDR1 DFQATT, CDR2 SNEGSKA (reference sequence). The CDR3 sequence is CSAPASGELVDTQYF. The sequenced part of the CDR3 DNA is TGCAGTGCCCCGGCTAGCGGGGAATTGGTGGATACG.

This clone has just a few counts. The DNA ends 3 residues before the CDR3 does, and the rest of the CDR3 is filled in from the germline J gene. The J gene is TRBJ1-2, the V gene TRBV7-2; D may be TRBD1 (5 bases). Germline values: CDR1 SGHTA, CDR2 FQGNSA. The CDR3 extends over 16 amino acids. The CDR3 here is CASSLATGRGNNDYTF. Incomplete CDR3 DNA: TGTGCCAGCAGCTTAGCAACGGGGCGGGGGAACAATGAC.

This clone occurred many times. With the read ending 3 residues before the CDR3 end, the germline J gene is used to fill in that end. The V gene is TRBV19, the J gene TRBJ2-1; D is perhaps TRBD2 (6 bases). Trimming took 7 bases from V and 5 from J, leaving 15 bases between them. The CDR3 loop spans 14 amino acids. Germline lookup yields CDR1 LNHDA and CDR2 SQIVND (reference sequence). CDR3: CASNGGLGNNEQFF. CDR3 DNA, as far as it was read: TGTGCCAGTAACGGGGGACTCGGGAACAATGAG.

This clone has at least ten counts. The CDR3 goes on 3 residues after the read ends, and that part is filled in from the germline J gene. V is TRBV19 and J is TRBJ2-1, with 9 bases that match TRBD2. The V gene's germline CDR1 is LNHDA and CDR2 SQIVND (reference sequence). The J segment lost 3 bases and the V segment lost 5 bases, leaving 11 bases of the junction unmatched. This CDR3 region has 17 residues. The chain's CDR3 is CASSSGRASGNYNEQFF. Partial CDR3 DNA: TGTGCCAGTAGTTCCGGGAGGGCTAGCGGGAACTACAATGAG.

Concerning this clone: The CDR3 goes on 3 residues after the read ends, and that part is filled in from the germline J gene. The rearrangement links TRBV27 to TRBJ2-7, with D maybe TRBD2 (5 bases). The V and J ends lost 7 bases and 0 bases respectively, with 19 bases between them. The CDR3 sequence is 16 residues long. The V gene's germline CDR1 is MNHEY and CDR2 SMNVEV (reference sequence). This chain's CDR3 is CASTQAASGSSYEQYF. The CDR3 bases that were read are TGTGCCAGCACCCAGGCGGCCAGCGGTAGCTCCTACGAG.